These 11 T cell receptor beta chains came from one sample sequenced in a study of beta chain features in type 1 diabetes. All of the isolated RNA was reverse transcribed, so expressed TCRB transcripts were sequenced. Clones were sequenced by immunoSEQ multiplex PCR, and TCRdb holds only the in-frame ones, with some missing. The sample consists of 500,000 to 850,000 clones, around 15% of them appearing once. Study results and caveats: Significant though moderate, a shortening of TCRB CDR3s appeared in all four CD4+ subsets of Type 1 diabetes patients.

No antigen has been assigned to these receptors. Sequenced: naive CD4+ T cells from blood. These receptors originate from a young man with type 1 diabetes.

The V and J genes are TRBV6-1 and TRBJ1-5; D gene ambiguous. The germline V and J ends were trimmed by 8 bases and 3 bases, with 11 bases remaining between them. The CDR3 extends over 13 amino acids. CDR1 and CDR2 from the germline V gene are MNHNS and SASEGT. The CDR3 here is CASGEASNQPQHF. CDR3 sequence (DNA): TGTGCCAGCGGGGAGGCTTCCAATCAGCCCCAGCATTTT.

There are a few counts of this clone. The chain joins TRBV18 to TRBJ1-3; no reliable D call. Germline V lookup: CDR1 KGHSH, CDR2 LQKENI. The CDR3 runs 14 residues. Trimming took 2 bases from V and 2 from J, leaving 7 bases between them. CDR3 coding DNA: TGTGCCAGCTCACCAAGTGCTACTGGAAACACCATATATTTT. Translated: CASSPSATGNTIYF.

CDR3 bases: TGTGCCAGCAGCTTAGATAGGTCCGCCGAGCAGTACTTC. The encoded protein is CASSLDRSAEQYF. The chain combines TRBV7-6 with TRBJ2-7; D is ambiguous. The germline CDR1 and CDR2 sequences are SGHVS and FNYEAQ. V was pared by 1 base and J by 6 bases, with 10 bases between. The CDR3 has 13 residues.

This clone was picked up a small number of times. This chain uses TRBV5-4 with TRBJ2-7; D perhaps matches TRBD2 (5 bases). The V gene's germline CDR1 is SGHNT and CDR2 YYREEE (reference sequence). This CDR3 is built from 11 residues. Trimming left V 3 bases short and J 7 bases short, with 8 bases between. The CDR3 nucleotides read TGTGCCAGCAGCTCCCAGCGGGAGCAGTACTTC. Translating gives CASSSQREQYF.

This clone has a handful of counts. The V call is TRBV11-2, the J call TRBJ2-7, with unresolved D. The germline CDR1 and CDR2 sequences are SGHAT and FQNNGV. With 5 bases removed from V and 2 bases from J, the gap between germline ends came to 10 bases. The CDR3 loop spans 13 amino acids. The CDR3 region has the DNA TGTGCCAGCAGCCCTGCGACGGCCTACGAGCAGTACTTC. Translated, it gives CASSPATAYEQYF.

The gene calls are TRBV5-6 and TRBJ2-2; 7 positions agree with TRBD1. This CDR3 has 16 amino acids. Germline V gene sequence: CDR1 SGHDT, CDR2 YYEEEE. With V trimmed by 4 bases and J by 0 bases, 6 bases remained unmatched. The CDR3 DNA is TGTGCCAGCAGCCGAATAAGGGGGCCGAACACCGGGGAGCTGTTTTTT. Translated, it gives CASSRIRGPNTGELFF.

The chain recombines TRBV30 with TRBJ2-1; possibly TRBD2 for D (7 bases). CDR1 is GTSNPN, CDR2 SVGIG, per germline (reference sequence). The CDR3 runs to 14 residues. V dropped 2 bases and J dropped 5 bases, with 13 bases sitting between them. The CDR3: CAWSFWGGNNEQFF. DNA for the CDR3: TGTGCCTGGAGTTTCTGGGGGGGCAACAATGAGCAGTTCTTC.

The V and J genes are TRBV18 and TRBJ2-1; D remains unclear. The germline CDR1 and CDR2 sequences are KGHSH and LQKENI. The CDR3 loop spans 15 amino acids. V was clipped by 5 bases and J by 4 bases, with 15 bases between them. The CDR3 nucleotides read TGTGCCAGCTCATCTCTGGTAGGCGGTTACAATGAGCAGTTCTTC. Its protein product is CASSSLVGGYNEQFF.

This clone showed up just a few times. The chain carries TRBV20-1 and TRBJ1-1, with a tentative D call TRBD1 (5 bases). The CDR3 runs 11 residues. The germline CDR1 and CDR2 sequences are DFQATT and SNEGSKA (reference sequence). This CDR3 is CGRQKNTEAFF. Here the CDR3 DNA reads TGCGGGCGACAGAAAAACACTGAAGCTTTCTTT.

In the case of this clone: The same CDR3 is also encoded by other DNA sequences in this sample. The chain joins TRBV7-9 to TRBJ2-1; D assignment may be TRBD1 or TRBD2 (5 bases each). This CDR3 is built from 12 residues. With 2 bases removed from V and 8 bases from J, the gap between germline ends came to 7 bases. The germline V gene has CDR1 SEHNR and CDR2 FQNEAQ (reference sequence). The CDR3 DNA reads TGTGCCAGCAGCTTAAGGGGACATGAGCAGTTCTTC. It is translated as CASSLRGHEQFF.

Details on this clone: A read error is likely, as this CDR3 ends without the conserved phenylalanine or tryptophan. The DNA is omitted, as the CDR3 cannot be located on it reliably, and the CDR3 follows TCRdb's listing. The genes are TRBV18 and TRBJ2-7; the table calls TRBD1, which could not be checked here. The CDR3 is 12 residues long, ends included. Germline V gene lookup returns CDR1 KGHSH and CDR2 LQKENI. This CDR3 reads CASSPFAGTGGA.